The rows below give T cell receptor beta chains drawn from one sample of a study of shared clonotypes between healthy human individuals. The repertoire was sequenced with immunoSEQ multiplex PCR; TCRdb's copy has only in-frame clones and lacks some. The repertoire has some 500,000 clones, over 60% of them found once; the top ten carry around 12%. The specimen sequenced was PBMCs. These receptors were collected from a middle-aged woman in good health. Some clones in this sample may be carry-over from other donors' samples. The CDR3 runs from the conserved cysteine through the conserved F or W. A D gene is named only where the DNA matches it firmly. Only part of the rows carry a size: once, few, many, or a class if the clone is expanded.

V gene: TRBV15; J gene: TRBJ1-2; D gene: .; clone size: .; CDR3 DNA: TGTGCCACCAGCAGAGATTTTCGGGCAGGGGCCTTCTATGGCTACACCTTC; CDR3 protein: CATSRDFRAGAFYGYTF
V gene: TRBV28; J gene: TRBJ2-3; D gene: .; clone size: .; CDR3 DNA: TGTGCCAGCAGTTCGGGGGGCGGGACAGATACGCAGTATTTT; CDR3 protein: CASSSGGGTDTQYF
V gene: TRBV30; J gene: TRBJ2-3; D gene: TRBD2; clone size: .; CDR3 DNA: TGTGCCTGGAGCGGGATGACTAGCGGGAGGACAGATACGCAGTATTTT; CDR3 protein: CAWSGMTSGRTDTQYF
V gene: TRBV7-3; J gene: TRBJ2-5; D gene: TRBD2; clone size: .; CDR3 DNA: TGTGCCAGCAGCCCGACTAGCGGGAGGTTTGAGACCCAGTACTTC; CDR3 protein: CASSPTSGRFETQYF
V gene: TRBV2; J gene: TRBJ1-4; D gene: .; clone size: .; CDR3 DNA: TGTGCCAGCAACTTATTATCTGAAAAACTGTTTTTT; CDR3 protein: CASNLLSEKLFF
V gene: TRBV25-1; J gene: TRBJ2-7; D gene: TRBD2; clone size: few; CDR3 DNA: TGTGCCAGCAGTGTAGAGGCGGGAGTGTCCTACGAGCAGTACTTC; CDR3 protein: CASSVEAGVSYEQYF
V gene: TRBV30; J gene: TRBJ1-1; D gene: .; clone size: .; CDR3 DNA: TGTGCCTGGGCTTTCAGGGGCTCGAACACTGAAGCTTTCTTT; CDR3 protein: CAWAFRGSNTEAFF
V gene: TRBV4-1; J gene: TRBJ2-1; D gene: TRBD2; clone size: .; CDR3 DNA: TGCGCCAGCAGCCCCGGACTAGCGGGACTTCATGAGCAGTTCTTC; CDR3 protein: CASSPGLAGLHEQFF
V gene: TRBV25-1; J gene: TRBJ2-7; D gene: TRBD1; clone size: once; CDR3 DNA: TGTGCCAGCAGTGGAGGACAGGGGGCCTACGAGCAGTACTTC; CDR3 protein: CASSGGQGAYEQYF
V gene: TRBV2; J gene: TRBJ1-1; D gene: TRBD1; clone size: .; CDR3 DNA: TGTGCCAGCAGCTTGGACAGGGGGAGGAACACTGAAGCTTTCTTT; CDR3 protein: CASSLDRGRNTEAFF
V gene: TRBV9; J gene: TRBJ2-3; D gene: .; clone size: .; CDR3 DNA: TGTGCCAGCAGCCCGGGGACGGCGAGCACAGATACGCAGTATTTT; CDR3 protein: CASSPGTASTDTQYF
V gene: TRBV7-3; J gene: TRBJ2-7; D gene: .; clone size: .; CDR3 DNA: TGTGCCAGCAGCCTGACCCCAATTTACGAGCAGTACTTC; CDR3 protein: CASSLTPIYEQYF
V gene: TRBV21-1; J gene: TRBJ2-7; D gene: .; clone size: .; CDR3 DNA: TGTGCCAGCAGCAAAGCGCAAGTTACCGAGCAGTACTTC; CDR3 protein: CASSKAQVTEQYF
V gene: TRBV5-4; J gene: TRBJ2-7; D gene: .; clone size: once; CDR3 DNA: TGTGCCAGCAGCTTGGAAGGGGTAGGAGAGCAGTACTTC; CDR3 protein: CASSLEGVGEQYF
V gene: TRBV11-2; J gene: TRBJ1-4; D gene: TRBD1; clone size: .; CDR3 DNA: TGTGCCAGCAGCGACATGGGACAGAGACACAATGAAAAACTGTTTTTT; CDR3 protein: CASSDMGQRHNEKLFF
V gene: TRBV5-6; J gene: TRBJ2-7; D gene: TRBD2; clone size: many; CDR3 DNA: TGTGCCAGCAGCTTGATTGGTGCGGGAGGCCGTGAGCAGTACTTC; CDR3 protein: CASSLIGAGGREQYF
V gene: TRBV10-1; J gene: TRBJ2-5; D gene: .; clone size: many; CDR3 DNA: TGCGCCAGCAGTCAGTCTAGATACGAGACCCAGTACTTC; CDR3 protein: CASSQSRYETQYF
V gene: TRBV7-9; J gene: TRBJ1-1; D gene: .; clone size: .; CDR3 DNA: TGTGCCAGCAGCTTACAGGGTCCCTTGAGTGAAGCTTTCTTT; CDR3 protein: CASSLQGPLSEAFF
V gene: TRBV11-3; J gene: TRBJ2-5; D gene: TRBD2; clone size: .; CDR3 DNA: TGTGCCAGCAGCTTACGGACTAGCGGGAGTGAGACCCAGTACTTC; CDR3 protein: CASSLRTSGSETQYF
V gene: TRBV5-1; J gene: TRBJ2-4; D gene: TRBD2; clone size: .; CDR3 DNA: TGCGCCAGCAGCTCTGAAGGACTAGCGGGAGGGCCGATAAACATTCAGTACTTC; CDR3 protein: CASSSEGLAGGPINIQYF
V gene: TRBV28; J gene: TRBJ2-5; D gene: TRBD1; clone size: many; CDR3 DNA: TGTGCCAGCAGACCGGGACAGGGAAGCGGAGAGACCCAGTACTTC; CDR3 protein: CASRPGQGSGETQYF
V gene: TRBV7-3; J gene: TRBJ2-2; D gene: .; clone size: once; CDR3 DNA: TGTGCCAGCAGCTTAAACCGGGGAAACGGGGAGCTGTTTTTT; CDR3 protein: CASSLNRGNGELFF
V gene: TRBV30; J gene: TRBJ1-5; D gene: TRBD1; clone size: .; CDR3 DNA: TGTGCCTGGAGTCCCCCGGGACAGGAGATAAATCAGCCCCAGCATTTT; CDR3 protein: CAWSPPGQEINQPQHF
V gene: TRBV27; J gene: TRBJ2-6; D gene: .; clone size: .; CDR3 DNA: TGTGCCAGCAGCTGGGCCGACTCTGGGGCCAACGTCCTGACTTTC; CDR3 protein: CASSWADSGANVLTF
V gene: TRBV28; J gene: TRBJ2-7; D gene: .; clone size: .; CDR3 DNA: TGTGCCAGCAGTTCGTCGGCCGCCACGGGCGAGCAGTACTTC; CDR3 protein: CASSSSAATGEQYF
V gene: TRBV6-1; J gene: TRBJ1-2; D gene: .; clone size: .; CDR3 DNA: TGTGCCAGCAGTGAAGCGAGCCAGGTGGAGTTGTCCTACACCTTC; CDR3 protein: CASSEASQVELSYTF
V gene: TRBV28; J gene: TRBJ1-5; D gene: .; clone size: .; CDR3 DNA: TGTGCCAGCAGCCCCAGGGGTCATAGCAATCAGCCCCAGCATTTT; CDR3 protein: CASSPRGHSNQPQHF
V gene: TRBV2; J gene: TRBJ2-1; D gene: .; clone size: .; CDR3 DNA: TGTGCCAGCAGTGCCGCAGGGCCCGGCAATGAGCAGTTCTTC; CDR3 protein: CASSAAGPGNEQFF
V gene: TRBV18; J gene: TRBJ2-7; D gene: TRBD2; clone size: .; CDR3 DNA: TGTGCCAGCTCACCAGCTAGCGGGCATTCCTACGAGCAGTACTTC; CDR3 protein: CASSPASGHSYEQYF
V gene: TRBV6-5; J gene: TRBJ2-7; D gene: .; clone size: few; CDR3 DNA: TGTGCCAGCAGTTACTCGGCTAATCTCCCAGACTACGAGCAGTACTTC; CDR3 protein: CASSYSANLPDYEQYF
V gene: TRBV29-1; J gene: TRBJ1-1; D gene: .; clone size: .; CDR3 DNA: TGCAGCGTCCTCCTCGGTACTGAAGCTTTCTTT; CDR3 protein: CSVLLGTEAFF
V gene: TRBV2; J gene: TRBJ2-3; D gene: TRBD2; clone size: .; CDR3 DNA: TGTGCCAGCATGGGACTAGGTAGCACAGATACGCAGTATTTT; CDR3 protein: CASMGLGSTDTQYF
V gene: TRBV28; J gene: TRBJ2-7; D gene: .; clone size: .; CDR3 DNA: TGTGCCAGCAGCACCCTGGGACCCAAGAGCTACGAGCAGTACTTC; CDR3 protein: CASSTLGPKSYEQYF
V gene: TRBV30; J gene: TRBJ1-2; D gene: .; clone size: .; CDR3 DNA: TGTGCCTGGTCCAGCACTCGGGCGCGGATGTATGGCTACACCTTC; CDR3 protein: CAWSSTRARMYGYTF
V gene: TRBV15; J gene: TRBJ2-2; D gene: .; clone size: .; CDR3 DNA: TGTGCCACCAGCAGAGAAGCAGTAACGAACACCGGGGAGCTGTTTTTT; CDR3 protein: CATSREAVTNTGELFF
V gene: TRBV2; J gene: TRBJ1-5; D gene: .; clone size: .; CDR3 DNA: TGTGCCAGCAGTGTGGAGGGCGCTTTGGGTCAGCCCCAGCATTTT; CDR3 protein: CASSVEGALGQPQHF
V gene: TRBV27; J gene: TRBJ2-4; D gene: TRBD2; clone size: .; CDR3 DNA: TGTGCCAGCAGTCGATCTAGCGGTAAAAACATTCAGTACTTC; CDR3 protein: CASSRSSGKNIQYF
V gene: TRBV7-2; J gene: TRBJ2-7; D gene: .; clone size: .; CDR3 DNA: TGTGCCAGCAGCTTAGTGGAGGGATCCAACGAGCAGTACTTC; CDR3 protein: CASSLVEGSNEQYF
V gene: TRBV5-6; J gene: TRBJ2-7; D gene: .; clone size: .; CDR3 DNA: TGTGCCAGCAGCTTGGGCGGACCCTACGAGCAGTACTTC; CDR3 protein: CASSLGGPYEQYF
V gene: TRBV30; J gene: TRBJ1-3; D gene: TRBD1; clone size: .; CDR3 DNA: TGTGCCTGGAGGGGGACAGGGCTGGGAAACACCATATATTTT; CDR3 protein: CAWRGTGLGNTIYF
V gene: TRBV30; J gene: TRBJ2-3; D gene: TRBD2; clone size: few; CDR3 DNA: TGTGCCTGGACTAGCGGGAGGGCCTCGGATACGCAGTATTTT; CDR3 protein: CAWTSGRASDTQYF
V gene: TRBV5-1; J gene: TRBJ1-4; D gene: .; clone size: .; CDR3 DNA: TGCGCCAGCAGCTTGGGGCAGGGTGGTGAAAAACTGTTTTTT; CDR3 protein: CASSLGQGGEKLFF
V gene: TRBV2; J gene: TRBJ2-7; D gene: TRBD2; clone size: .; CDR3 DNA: TGTGCCAGCAGTGTGGGGACTAGTCGCGAGCAGTACTTC; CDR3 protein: CASSVGTSREQYF
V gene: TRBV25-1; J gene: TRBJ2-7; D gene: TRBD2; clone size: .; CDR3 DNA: TGTGCCAGCACCTCAGCCGGGACTAGCGGATCCTACGAGCAGTACTTC; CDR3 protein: CASTSAGTSGSYEQYF
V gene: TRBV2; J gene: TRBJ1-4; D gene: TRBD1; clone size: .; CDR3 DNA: TGTGCCAGCAGTCTTTGGACAGGGGCTAATGAAAAACTGTTTTTT; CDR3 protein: CASSLWTGANEKLFF
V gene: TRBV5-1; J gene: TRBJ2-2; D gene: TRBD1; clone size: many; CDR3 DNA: TGCGCCAGCAGCGTTAGGACAGGGGGCGACACCGGGGAGCTGTTTTTT; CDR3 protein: CASSVRTGGDTGELFF
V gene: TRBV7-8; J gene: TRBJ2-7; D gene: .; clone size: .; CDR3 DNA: TGTGCCAGCAGCTTAGTCCCGTCAGCCTACGAGCAGTACTTC; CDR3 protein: CASSLVPSAYEQYF
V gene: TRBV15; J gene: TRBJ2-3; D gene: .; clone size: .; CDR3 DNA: TGTGCCACCAGTCCCTTGACGGGAGTTGTCTTAGCGCAGTATTTT; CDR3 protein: CATSPLTGVVLAQYF
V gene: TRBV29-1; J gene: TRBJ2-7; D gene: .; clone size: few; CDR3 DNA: TGCAGCGCTGCCCGGGGACAATACTACGAGCAGTACTTC; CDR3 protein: CSAARGQYYEQYF
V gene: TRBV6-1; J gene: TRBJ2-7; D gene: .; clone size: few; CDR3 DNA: TGTGCCAGCAGTGAAGCTGGGTGGTCTTGGGTTATGGCCTACGAGCAGTACTTC; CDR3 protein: CASSEAGWSWVMAYEQYF
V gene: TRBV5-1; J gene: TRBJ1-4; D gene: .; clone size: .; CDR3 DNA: TGCGCCAGCAGACAGGACGGTGCAACTAATGAAAAACTGTTTTTT; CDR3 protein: CASRQDGATNEKLFF
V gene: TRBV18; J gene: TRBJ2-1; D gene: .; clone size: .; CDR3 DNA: TGTGCCAGCTCTATCGGTACAGGGACATACTACAATGAGCAGTTCTTC; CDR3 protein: CASSIGTGTYYNEQFF